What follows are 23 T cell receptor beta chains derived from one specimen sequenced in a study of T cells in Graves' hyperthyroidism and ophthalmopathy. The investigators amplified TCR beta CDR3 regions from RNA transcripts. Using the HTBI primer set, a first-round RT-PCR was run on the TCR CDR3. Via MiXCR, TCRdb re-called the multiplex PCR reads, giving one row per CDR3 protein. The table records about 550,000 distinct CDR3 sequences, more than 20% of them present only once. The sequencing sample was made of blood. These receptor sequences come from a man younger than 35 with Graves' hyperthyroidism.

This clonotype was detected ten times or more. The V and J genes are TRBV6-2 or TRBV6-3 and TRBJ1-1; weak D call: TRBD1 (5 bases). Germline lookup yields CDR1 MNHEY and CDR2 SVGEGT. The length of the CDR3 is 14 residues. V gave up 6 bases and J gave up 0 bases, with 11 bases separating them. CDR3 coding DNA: TGTGCCAGCAGGGGAACGACAGTGAACACTGAAGCTTTCTTT. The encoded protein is CASRGTTVNTEAFF.

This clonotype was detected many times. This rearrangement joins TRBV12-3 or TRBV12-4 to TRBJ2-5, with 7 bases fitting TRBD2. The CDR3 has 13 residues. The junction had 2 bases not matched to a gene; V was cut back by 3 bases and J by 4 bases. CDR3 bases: TGTGCCAGCAGTTTGCGGGAGCGAGAGACCCAGTACTTC. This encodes CASSLRERETQYF.

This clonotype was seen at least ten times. The CDR3 loop is CASSYSQPGQPQHF. In nucleotides, the CDR3 is TGTGCCAGCAGTTATTCGCAGCCTGGGCAGCCCCAGCATTTT. The chain employs TRBV6-5 and TRBJ1-5, with no clear D. Deletions cut 3 bases from V and 7 bases from J, with 13 bases between. This CDR3 has 14 residues. Germline V gene data show CDR1 as MNHEY and CDR2 as SVGAGI.

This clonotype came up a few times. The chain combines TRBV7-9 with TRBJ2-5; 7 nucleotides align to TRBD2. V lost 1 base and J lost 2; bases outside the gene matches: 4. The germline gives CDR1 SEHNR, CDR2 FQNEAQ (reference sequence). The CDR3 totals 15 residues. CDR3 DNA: TGTGCCAGCAGCTTAGGGCGGGGGACTCAAGAGACCCAGTACTTC. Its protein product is CASSLGRGTQETQYF.

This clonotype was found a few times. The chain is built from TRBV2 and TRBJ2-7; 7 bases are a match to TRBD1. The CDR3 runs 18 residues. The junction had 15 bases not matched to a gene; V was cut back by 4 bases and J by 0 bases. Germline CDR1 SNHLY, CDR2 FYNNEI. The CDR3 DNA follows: TGTGCCAGCAGTGGCCCTATAGTTATCGGGACAGACTCCTACGAGCAGTACTTC. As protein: CASSGPIVIGTDSYEQYF.

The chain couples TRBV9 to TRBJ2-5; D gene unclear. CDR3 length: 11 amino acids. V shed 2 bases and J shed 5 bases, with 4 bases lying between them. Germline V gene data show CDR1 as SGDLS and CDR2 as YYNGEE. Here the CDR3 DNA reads TGTGCCAGCAGCGTGGTGGAGACCCAGTACTTC. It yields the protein CASSVVETQYF.

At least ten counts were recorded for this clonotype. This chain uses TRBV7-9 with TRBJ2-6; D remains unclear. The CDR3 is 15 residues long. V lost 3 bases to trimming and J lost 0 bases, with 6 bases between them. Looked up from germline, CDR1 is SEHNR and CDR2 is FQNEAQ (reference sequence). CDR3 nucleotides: TGTGCCAGCAGCTTGGGGTACTCTGGGGCCAACGTCCTGACTTTC. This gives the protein CASSLGYSGANVLTF.

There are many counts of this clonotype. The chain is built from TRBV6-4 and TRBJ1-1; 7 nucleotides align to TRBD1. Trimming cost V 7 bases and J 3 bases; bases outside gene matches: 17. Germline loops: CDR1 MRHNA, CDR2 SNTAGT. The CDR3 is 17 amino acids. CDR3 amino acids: CASTRTGIRQVDTEAFF. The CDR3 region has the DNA TGTGCCAGCACCCGGACAGGAATAAGGCAGGTGGACACTGAAGCTTTCTTT.

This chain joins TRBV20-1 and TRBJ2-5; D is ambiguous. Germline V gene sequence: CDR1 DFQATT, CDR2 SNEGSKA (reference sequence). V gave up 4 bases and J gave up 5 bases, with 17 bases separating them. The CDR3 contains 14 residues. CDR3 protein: CSANPPYGFETQYF. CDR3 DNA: TGCAGTGCTAACCCCCCCTATGGTTTTGAGACCCAGTACTTC.

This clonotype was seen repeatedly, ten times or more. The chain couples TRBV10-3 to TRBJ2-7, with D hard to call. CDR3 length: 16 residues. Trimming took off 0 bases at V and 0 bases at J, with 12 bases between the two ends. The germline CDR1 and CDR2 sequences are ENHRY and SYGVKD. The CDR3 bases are TGTGCCATCAGTGAGTCGAAAGGGTTCTCCTCCTACGAGCAGTACTTC. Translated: CAISESKGFSSYEQYF.

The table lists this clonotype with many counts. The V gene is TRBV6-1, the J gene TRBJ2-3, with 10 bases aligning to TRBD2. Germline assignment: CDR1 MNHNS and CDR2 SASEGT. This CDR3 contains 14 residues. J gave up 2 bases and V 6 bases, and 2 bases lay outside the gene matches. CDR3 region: CASSLAGATDTQYF. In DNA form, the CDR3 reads TGTGCCAGCAGCCTAGCGGGGGCCACAGATACGCAGTATTTT.

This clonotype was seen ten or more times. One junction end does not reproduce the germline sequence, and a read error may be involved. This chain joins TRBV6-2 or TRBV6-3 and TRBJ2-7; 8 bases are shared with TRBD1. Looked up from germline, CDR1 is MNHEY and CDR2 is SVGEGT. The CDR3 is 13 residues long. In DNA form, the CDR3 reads TGTGCCAGCAGTTACTTCCTTTCCGGACAGGGATTCTTC. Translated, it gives CASSYFLSGQGFF.

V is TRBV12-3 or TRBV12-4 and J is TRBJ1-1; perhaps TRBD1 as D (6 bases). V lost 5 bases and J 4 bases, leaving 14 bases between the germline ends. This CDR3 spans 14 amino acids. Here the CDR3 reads CASSPGAWSTEAFF. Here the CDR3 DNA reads TGTGCCAGCAGTCCAGGGGCGTGGAGCACTGAAGCTTTCTTT.

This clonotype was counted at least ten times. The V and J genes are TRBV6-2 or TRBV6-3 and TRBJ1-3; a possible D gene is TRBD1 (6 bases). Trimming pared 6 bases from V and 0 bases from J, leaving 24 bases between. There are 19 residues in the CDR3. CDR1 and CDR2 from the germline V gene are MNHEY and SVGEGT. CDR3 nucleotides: TGTGCCAGCAGCCTTGGCCCGGGACACCGTCCGCTCTCTGGAAACACCATATATTTT. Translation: CASSLGPGHRPLSGNTIYF.

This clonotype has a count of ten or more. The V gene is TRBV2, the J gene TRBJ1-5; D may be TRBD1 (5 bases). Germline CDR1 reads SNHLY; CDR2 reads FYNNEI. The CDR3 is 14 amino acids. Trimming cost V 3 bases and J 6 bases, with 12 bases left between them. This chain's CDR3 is CASSEGQGGQPQHF. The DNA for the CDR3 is TGTGCCAGCAGTGAGGGGCAGGGTGGTCAGCCCCAGCATTTT.

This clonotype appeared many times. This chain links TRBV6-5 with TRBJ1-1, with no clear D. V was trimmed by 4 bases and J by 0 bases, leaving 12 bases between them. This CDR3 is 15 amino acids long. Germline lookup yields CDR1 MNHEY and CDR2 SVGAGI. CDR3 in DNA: TGTGCCAGCAGTTTCCTGATCGGCATGAACACTGAAGCTTTCTTT. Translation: CASSFLIGMNTEAFF.

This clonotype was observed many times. The CDR3 bases are TGCAGTGCCTGGGACAGCGGGAATCAGCCCCAGCATTTT. Protein: CSAWDSGNQPQHF. This sequence joins TRBV20-1 and TRBJ1-5, with 7 bases identical to TRBD1. Germline trimming cut 6 bases from V and 4 bases from J; bases unmatched to any gene: 6. Germline V gene data show CDR1 as DFQATT and CDR2 as SNEGSKA (reference sequence). The CDR3 consists of 13 residues.

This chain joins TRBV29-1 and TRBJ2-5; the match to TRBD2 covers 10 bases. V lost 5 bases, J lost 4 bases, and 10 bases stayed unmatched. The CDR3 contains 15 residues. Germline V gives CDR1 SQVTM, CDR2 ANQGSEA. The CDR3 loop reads CSVPNPSSGGETQYF. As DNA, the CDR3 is TGCAGCGTTCCCAACCCTTCTAGCGGGGGAGAGACCCAGTACTTC.

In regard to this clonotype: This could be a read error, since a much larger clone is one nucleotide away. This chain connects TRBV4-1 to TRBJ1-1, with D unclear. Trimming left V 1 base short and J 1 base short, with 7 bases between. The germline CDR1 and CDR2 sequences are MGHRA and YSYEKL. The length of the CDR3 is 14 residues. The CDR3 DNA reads TGCGCCAGCAGCCAAGGCATCCAGAACACTGAAGCTTTCTTT. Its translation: CASSQGIQNTEAFF.

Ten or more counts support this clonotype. The CDR3 sequence: CATKRDHTQETQYF. The CDR3 coding sequence is TGTGCCACCAAGAGGGACCACACCCAAGAGACCCAGTACTTC. J is TRBJ2-5 and V is TRBV11-2; D possibly uses TRBD1 or TRBD2 (5 bases each). CDR3 size: 14 residues. Trimming removed 10 bases at V and 1 base at J, with 16 bases between. Germline V gene data show CDR1 as SGHAT and CDR2 as FQNNGV.

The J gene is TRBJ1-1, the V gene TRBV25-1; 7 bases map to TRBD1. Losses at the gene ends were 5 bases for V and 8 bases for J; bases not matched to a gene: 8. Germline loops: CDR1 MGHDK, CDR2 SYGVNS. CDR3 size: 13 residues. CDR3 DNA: TGTGCCAGCAGTTTTAGGGGGCAACCAGAAGCTTTCTTT. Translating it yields CASSFRGQPEAFF.

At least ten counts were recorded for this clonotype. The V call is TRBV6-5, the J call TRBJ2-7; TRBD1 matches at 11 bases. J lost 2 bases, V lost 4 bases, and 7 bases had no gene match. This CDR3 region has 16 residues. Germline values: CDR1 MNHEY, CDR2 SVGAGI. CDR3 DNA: TGTGCCAGCAGTTTCGAAGGACAGGGGGCCGCCTACGAGCAGTACTTC. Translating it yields CASSFEGQGAAYEQYF.

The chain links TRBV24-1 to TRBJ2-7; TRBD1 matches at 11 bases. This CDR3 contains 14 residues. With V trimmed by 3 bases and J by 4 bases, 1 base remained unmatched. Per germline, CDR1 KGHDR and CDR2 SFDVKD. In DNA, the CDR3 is TGTGCCACCAGTGATGGGACAGGGGGTTACGAGCAGTACTTC. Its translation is CATSDGTGGYEQYF.